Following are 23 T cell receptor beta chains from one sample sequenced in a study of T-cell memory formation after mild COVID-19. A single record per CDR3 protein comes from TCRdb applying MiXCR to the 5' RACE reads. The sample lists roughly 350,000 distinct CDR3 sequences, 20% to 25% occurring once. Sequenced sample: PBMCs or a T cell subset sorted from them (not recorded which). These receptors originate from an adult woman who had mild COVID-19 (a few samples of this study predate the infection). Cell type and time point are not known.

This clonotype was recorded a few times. The CDR3 DNA follows: TGCAGTGCTAGAGATAGGGGTCGGCAGGCCCTCTCCTACGAGCAGTACTTC. Translated: CSARDRGRQALSYEQYF. The rearrangement joins TRBV20-1 to TRBJ2-7, with D perhaps matching TRBD1 (5 bases). V was shortened by 0 bases and J by 0 bases, with 18 bases between the two germline ends. Per germline, CDR1 DFQATT and CDR2 SNEGSKA (reference sequence). CDR3 size: 17 residues.

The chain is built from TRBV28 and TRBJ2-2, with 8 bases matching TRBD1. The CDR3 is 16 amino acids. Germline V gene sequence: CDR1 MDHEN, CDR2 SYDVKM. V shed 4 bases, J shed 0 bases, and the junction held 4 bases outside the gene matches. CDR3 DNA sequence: TGTGCCAGCAGTTCCCCGGGACAGGCGAACACCGGGGAGCTGTTTTTT. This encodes CASSSPGQANTGELFF.

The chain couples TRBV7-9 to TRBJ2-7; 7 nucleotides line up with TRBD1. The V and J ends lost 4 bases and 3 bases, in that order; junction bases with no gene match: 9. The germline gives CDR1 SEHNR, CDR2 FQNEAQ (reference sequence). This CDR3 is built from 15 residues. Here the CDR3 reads CASSSTGDPHYEQYF. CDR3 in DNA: TGTGCCAGCAGCTCAACAGGGGACCCCCACTACGAGCAGTACTTC.

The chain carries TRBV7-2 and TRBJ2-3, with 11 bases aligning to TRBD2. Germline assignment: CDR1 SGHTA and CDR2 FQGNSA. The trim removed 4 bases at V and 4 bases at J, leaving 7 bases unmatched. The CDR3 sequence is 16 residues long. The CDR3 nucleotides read TGTGCCAGCAGCTCAAGACTAGCGGGGTTAGCAGATACGCAGTATTTT. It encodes CASSSRLAGLADTQYF.

The CDR3 sequence: CASSYDPLDTQYF. The CDR3 DNA follows: TGCGCCAGCAGCTACGACCCTCTAGATACGCAGTATTTT. This rearrangement joins TRBV5-1 to TRBJ2-3; no clear D gene. Germline V gene data show CDR1 as SGHRS and CDR2 as YFSETQ. The V and J ends lost 3 bases and 5 bases respectively, with 10 bases between them. The CDR3 is 13 amino acids.

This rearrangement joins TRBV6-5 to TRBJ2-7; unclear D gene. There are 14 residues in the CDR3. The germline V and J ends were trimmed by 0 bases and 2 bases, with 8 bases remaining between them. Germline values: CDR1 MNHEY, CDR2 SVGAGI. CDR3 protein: CASSYSLTPYEQYF. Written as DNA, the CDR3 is TGTGCCAGCAGTTACTCGCTGACCCCCTACGAGCAGTACTTC.

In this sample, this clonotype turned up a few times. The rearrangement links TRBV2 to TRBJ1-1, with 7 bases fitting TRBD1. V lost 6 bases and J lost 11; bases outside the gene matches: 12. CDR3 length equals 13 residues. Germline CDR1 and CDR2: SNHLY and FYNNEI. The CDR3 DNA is TGTGCCAGCAGACCCGGACAGGAGTTTATGGCTTTCTTT. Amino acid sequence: CASRPGQEFMAFF.

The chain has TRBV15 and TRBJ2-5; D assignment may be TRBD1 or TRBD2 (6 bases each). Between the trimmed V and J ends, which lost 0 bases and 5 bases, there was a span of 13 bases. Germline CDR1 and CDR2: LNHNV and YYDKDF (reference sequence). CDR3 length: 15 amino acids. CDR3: CATSRERGDGETQYF. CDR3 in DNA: TGTGCCACCAGCAGAGAGAGGGGGGATGGGGAGACCCAGTACTTC.

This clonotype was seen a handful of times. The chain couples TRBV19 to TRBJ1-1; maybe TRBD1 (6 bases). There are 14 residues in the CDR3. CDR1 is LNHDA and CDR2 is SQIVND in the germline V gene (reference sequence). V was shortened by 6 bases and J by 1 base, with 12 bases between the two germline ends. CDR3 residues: CASRTTDRNTEAFF. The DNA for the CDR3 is TGTGCCAGTAGGACCACGGACAGGAACACTGAAGCTTTCTTT.

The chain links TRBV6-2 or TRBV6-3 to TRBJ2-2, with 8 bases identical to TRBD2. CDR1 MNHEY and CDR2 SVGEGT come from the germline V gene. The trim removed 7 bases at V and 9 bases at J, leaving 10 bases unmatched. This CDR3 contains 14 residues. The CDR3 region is CASTPREGQRELFF. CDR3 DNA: TGTGCCAGCACCCCACGGGAGGGCCAGAGGGAGCTGTTTTTT.

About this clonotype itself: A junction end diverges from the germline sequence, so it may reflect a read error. In DNA form, the CDR3 reads TGTGCCAGCAGACCCCCGGGACTAGCTTGGGGAGATACGCATTATTTT. It specifies CASRPPGLAWGDTHYF. V usage is TRBV6-2 or TRBV6-3 and J usage is TRBJ2-3, with 9 bases fitting TRBD2. The germline gives CDR1 MNHEY, CDR2 SVGEGT. CDR3 length: 16 amino acids.

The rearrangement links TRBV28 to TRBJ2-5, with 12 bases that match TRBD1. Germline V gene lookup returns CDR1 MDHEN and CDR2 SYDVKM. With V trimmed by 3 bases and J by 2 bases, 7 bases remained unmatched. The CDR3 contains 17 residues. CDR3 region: CASSLIGTGGLQETQYF. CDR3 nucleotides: TGTGCCAGCAGTTTGATAGGGACAGGGGGCCTTCAAGAGACCCAGTACTTC.

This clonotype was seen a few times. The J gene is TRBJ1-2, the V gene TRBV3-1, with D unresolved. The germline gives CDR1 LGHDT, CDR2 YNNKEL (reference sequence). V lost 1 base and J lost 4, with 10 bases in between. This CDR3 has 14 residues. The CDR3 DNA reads TGTGCCAGCAGCCAAGGGGCCTTCGGCTATGGCTACACCTTC. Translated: CASSQGAFGYGYTF.

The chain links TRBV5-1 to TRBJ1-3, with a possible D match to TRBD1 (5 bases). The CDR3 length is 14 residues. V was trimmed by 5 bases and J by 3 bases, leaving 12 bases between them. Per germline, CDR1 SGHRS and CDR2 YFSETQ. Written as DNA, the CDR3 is TGCGCCAGCAGAAGCCAGGGTCTTGGAAACACCATATATTTT. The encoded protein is CASRSQGLGNTIYF.

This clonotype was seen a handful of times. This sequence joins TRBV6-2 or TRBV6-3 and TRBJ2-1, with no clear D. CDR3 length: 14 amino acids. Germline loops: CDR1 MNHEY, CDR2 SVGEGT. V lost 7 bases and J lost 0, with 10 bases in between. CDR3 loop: CASNLRYSYNEQFF. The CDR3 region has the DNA TGTGCCAGCAATCTCAGGTACTCCTACAATGAGCAGTTCTTC.

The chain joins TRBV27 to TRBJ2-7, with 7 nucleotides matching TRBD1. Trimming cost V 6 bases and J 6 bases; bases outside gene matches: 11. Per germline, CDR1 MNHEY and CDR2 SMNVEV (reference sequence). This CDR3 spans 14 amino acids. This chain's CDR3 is CASSDRVSSPEQYF. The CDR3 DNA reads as TGTGCCAGCAGCGACAGGGTTTCCTCACCCGAGCAGTACTTC.

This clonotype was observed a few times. The CDR3 DNA is TGTGCCAGCAGTTTAAATAACGGGGGGCCTCGGGATACGCAGTATTTT. Its protein product is CASSLNNGGPRDTQYF. The chain combines TRBV12-3 or TRBV12-4 with TRBJ2-3; tentative D call: TRBD2 (7 bases). The length of the CDR3 is 16 residues. Trimming pared 2 bases from V and 6 bases from J, leaving 18 bases between.

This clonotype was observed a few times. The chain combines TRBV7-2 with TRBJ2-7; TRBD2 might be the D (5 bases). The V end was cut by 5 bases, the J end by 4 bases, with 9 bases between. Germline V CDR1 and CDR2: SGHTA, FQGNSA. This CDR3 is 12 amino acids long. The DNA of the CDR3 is TGTGCCAGCAGCAAGCTAGCTTACGAGCAGTACTTC. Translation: CASSKLAYEQYF.

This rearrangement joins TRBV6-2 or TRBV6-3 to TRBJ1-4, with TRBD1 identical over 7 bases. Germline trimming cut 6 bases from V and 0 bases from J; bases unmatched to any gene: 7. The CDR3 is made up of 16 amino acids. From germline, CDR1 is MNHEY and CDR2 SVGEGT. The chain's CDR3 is CASRAGQTTTNEKLFF. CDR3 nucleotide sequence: TGTGCCAGCAGAGCGGGACAGACTACAACTAATGAAAAACTGTTTTTT.

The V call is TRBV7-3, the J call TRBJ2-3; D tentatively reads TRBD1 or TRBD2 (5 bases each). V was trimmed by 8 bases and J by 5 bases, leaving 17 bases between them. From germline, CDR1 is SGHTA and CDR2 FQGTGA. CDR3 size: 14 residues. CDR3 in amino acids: CASASTGRIDTQYF. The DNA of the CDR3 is TGTGCCAGCGCCTCCACGGGGCGCATAGATACGCAGTATTTT.

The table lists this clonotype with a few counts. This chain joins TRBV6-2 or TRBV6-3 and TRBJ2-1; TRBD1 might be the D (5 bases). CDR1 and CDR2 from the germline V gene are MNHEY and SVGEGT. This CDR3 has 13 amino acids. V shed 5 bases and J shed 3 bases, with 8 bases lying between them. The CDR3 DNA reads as TGTGCCAGCAGTAGACAGAGCTACAATGAGCAGTTCTTC. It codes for CASSRQSYNEQFF.

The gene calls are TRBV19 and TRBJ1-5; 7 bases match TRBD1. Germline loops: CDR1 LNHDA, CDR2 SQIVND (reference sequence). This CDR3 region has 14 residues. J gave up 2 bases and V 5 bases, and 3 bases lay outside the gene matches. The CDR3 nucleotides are TGTGCCAGTAGTGAGGGACAGCGCAATCAGCCCCAGCATTTT. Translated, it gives CASSEGQRNQPQHF.

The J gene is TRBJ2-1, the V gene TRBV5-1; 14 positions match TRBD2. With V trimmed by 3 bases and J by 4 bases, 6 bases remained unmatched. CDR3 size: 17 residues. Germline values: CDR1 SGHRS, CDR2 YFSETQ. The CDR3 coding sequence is TGCGCCAGCAGCTCAGGGACTAGCGGGAGCAAGTACAATGAGCAGTTCTTC. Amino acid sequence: CASSSGTSGSKYNEQFF.